The sequence of this TCR beta chain was determined in a study of blood T cell repertoires in COVID-19 (dated by TCRdb to 2019 to 2021). Study-wide context: Samples covering the acute and convalescent phases of COVID-19 were provided by collaborators in the United States, Italy and Spain. The samples were drawn from the first 160 participants of the ongoing ImmuneRACE study and from 950 to 1,500 subjects provided by 6 global collaborators. HLA class I and class II types, where available, came from metadata supplied by the sample provider rather than from assay-based typing. The repertoires were made available in a free public database intended to serve as a resource for research on the immune response to SARS-CoV-2. A de-identified subject ID, COVID-19 status, age in years and sex were almost always included in the sample metadata. Deeply sampled blood TCRbeta repertoires from subjects exposed to, actively infected with, or recovered from COVID-19 were included in the dataset. The prospective study material was composed of cDNA or gDNA derived from T cells, B-cell-depleted T cells, or PBMCs. On the study overall, not on this receptor specifically: The quantity of clinical and demographic metadata differed by source and by participant and was supplied without curation.

V loses 1 base at its end and J loses 0 bases; junction bases beyond the gene matches: 6. The cysteine opens and the phenylalanine closes a CDR3 of 18 amino acids. The read is trimmed to its CDR3 DNA, 54 bases read in frame from base 1. The CDR1 and CDR2 encoded by the germline V gene are SGHTA and FQGNSA. Participants in the prospective study were aged about 18 to 89 years, lived in about two dozen United States geographic areas, and enrolled through a virtual design. In the prospective study, cohorts were assigned on the basis of participant-reported clinical history obtained from a screening survey and a study questionnaire. In the prospective study, whole blood, serum and a nasopharyngeal or oropharyngeal swab were collected from each participant by mobile phlebotomists. Prospective study participants could optionally give additional blood draws and questionnaires over an approximately two-month period. Prospective study blood samples were shipped either frozen or at room temperature before DNA extraction.

The immunoSEQ Assay, a bias-controlled multiplex PCR, was used to amplify TCRbeta CDR3 regions from genomic DNA. As for the authors' bioinformatics: The number of nucleated cells in each sample was estimated from the amplification of reference gene primers within the assay. Sequence reads were collapsed and filtered to measure the absolute abundance of every unique TCRbeta CDR3 rearrangement. For each sample, productive Simpson clonality was calculated as the square root of Simpson's diversity index over productive rearrangements. TCRdb holds this immuneACCESS table with in-frame rearrangements only. Some clones are missing; in checked studies, unresolved V genes explain under half, and the rest has no known cause. V, J and clone size are taken as reported in that table, and D and trimming were inferred from the DNA itself. The sample records 230,000 or so clones, around 90% of which are singletons. The ten biggest clones cover about 15% of the sample.

Details on this clone: Which antigen it targets is not known. Per-nucleotide qualities are absent, and no much larger clonotype sits a single base away.

The receptor was isolated from a woman in her 50s with acute COVID-19. The specimen sequenced was PBMCs or T cells enriched from blood (not recorded which). The chain was built from TRBV7-2 and TRBJ2-2, and TRBD1 matches 9 of the central bases. The DNA sequence is as follows: TGTGCCAGCAGCTTAGAGGGGGACAGGGAAGCGAACACCGGGGAGCTGTTTTTT. Its protein reads: CASSLEGDREANTGELFF. Here the CDR3 is joined to the reference TRBV7-2 and TRBJ2-2 genes, and the full variable domain is: GAGVSQSPSNKVTEKGKDVELRCDPISGHTALYWYRQSLGQGLEFLIYFQGNSAPDKSGLPSDRFSAERTGGSVSTLTIQRTQQEDSAVYLCASSLEGDREANTGELFFGEGSRLTVL.